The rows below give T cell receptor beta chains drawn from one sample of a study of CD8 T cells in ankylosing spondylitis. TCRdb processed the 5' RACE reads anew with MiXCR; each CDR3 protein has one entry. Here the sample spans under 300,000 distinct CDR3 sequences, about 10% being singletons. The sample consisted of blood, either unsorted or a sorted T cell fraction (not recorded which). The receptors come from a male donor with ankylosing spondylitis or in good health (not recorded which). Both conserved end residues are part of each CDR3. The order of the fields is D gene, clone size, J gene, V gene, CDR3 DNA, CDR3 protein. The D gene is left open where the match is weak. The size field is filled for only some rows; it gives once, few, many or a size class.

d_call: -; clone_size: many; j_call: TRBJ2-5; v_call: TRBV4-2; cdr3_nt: TGTGCCAGCAGCCAACCGGGAGTTTTTGAGTCAGAGACCCAGTACTTC; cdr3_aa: CASSQPGVFESETQYF
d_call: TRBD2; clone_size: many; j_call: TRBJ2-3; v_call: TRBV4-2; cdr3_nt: TGTGCCAGCAGCCAACAACTAGCGGGTAACACAGATACGCAGTATTTT; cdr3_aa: CASSQQLAGNTDTQYF
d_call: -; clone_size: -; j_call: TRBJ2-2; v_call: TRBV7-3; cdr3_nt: TGTGCCAGCAGCTTCGGTTCTGGGGGAACCGGGGAGCTGTTTTTT; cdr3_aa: CASSFGSGGTGELFF
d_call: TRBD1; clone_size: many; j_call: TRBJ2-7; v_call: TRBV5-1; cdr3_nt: TGCGCCAGCAGCTCTAAACCCTTGGACAGGGCTGGGGTAGGCGAGCAGTACTTC; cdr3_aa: CASSSKPLDRAGVGEQYF
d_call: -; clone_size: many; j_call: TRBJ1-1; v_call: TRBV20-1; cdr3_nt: TGCAGTGCGACTCCCCAGGGTAGGGCTGAAGCTTTCTTT; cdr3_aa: CSATPQGRAEAFF
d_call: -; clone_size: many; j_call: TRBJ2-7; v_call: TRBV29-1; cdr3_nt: TGCAGCACCGGCAGCACGAGCTCCTACGAGCAGTACTTC; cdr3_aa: CSTGSTSSYEQYF
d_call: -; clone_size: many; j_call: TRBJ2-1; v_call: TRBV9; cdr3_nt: TGTGCCAGCAGCCGCCATGATGAGCAGTTCTTC; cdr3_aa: CASSRHDEQFF
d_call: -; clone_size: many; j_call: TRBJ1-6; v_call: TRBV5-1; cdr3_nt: TGCGCCAGCAGAATAACGGAGGATAATTCACCCCTCCACTTT; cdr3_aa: CASRITEDNSPLHF
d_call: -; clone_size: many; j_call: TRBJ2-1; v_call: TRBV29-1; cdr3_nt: TGCAGCGTTACATTGACAGGCTCACGGGAGCAGTTCTTC; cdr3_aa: CSVTLTGSREQFF
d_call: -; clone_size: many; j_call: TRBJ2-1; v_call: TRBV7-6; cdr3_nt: TGTGCCAGCAGCTTAAAGGAAGGGGGAGGCGACAATGAGCAGTTCTTC; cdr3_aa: CASSLKEGGGDNEQFF
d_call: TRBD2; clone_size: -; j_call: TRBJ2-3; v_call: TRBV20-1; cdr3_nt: TGCAGTGCGATAGGGAGGGTAGATACGCAGTATTTT; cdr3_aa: CSAIGRVDTQYF
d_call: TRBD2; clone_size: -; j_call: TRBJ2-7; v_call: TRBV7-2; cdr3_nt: TGTGCCAGCAGCCCGCAGACTAGCGGTACCTACGAGCAGTACTTC; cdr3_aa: CASSPQTSGTYEQYF
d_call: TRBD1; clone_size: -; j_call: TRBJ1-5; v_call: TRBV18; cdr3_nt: TGTGCCAGCTCACCAAGTGGACAGGGGGTGCAGCCCCAGCATTTT; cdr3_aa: CASSPSGQGVQPQHF
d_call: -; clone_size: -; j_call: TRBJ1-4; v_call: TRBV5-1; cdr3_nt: TGCGCCAGCAGCCCCGGGACCCTTGAGGAAAAACTGTTTTTT; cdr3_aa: CASSPGTLEEKLFF
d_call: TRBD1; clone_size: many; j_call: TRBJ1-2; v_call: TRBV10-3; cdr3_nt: TGTGCCATCAGTGAGGACAGGGATGGCTACACCTTC; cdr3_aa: CAISEDRDGYTF
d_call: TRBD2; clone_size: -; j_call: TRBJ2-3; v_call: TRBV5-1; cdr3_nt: TGCGCCAGCAGCTTGAAGTTAGCGGGAGGTGGCACAGATACGCAGTATTTT; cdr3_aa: CASSLKLAGGGTDTQYF
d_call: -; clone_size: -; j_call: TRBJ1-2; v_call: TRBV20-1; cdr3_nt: TGCAGTGTCCCGGACGTATCTAACTATGGCTACACCTTC; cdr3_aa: CSVPDVSNYGYTF
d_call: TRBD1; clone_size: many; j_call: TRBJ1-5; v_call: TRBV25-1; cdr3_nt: TGTGCCAGCAGTGCCGGGACAGGGGTAAAACCCCAGCATTTT; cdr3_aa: CASSAGTGVKPQHF
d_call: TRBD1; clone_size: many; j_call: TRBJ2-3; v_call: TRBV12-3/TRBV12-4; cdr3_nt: TGTGCCAGCTTCTCGAGGGGGCGGTCAGATACGCAGTATTTT; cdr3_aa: CASFSRGRSDTQYF
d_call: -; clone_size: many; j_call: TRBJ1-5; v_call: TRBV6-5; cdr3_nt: TGTGCCAGCAGTTTCACAGGGAGCAATCAGCCCCAGCATTTT; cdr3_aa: CASSFTGSNQPQHF
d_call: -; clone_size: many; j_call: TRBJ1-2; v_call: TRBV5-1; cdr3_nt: TGCGCCAGCGGCTCGGACGGACCTAACTATGGCTACACCTTC; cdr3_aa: CASGSDGPNYGYTF
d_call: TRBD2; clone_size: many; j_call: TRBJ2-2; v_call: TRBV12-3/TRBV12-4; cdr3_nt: TGTGCCAGCAGTTTCGGGGGGGCCAACACCGGGGAGCTGTTTTTT; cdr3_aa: CASSFGGANTGELFF
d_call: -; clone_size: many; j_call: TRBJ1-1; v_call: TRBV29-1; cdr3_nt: TGCAGCGTCGGAAAACAAATGAACACTGAAGCTTTCTTT; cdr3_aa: CSVGKQMNTEAFF
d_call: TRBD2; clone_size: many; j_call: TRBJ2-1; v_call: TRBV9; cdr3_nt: TGTGCCAGCAGCGTAGGACGGGAGGGCACCTACAATGAGCAGTTCTTC; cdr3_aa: CASSVGREGTYNEQFF
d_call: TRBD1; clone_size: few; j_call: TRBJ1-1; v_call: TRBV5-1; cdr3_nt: TGCGCCAGCAGCTCGGGACAGGGAGTAGCTTTCTTT; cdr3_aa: CASSSGQGVAFF
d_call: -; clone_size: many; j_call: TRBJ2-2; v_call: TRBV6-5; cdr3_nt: TGTGCCAGCAGTTACTCGCCGGTTCGGGCCGGGGAGCTGTTTTTT; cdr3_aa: CASSYSPVRAGELFF
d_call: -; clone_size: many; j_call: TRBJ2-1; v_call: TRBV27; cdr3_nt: TGTGCCAGCGGACTCAGGGCACGGTTCGGTGAGCAGTTCTTC; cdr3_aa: CASGLRARFGEQFF
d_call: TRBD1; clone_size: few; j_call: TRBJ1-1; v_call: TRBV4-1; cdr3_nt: TGCGCCAGCAGCCAGCCGGGACAGCGAGCCTTGAACACTGAAGCTTTCTTT; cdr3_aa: CASSQPGQRALNTEAFF
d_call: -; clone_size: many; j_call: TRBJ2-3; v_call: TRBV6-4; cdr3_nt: TGTGCCAGCCGCGACGCCACAGATACGCAGTATTTT; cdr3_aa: CASRDATDTQYF
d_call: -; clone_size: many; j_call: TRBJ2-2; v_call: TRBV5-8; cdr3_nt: TGTGCCAGCAGCCCTCGCCCTGAGTCGAACACCGGGGAGCTGTTTTTT; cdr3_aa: CASSPRPESNTGELFF
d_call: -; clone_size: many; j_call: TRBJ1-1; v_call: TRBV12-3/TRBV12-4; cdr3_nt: TGTGCCAGCGGTACGTCCACTGAAGCTTTCTTT; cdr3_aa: CASGTSTEAFF
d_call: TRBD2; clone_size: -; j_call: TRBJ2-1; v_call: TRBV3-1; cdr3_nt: TGTGCCAGCAGCCCCGGACTAGCGGCACCTGACAATGAGCAGTTGTTC; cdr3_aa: CASSPGLAAPDNEQLF
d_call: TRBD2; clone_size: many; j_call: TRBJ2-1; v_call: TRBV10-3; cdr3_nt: TGTGCCATCAGTGACTCCTTCCGGGGGGGGCCAGGTAATGAGCAGTTCTTC; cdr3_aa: CAISDSFRGGPGNEQFF
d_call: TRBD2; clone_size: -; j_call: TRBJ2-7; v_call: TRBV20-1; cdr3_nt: TGCAGTGCTAGAGCTCATAGCGGGAGGCTCTCCTACGAGCAGTACTTC; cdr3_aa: CSARAHSGRLSYEQYF
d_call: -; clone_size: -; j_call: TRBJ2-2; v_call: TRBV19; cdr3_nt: TGTGCCAGTAGTATCTTCGTTTTAGTCCCGAACACCGGGGAGCTGTTTTTT; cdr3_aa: CASSIFVLVPNTGELFF
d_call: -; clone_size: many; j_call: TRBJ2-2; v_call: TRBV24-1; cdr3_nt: TGTGCCACCAGTGTCTCCGGGGAGCTGTTTTTT; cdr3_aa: CATSVSGELFF
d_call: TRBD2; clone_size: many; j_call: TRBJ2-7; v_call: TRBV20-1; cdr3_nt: TGCAGTGCTAGGTCCGGGACTAGCGGCTACGAGCAGTACTTC; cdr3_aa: CSARSGTSGYEQYF
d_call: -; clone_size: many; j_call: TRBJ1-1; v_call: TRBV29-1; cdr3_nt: TGCAGCGTTTCGGTTGGGGGCGGCACTGAAGCTTTCTTT; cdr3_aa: CSVSVGGGTEAFF
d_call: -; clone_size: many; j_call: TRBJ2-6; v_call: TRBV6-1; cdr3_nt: TGTGCCAGCAGTGAGTCAGGGACTGGGGCCAACGTCCTGACTTTC; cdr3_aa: CASSESGTGANVLTF
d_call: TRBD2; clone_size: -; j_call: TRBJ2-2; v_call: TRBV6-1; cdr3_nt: TGTGCCAGCACCTCAGGGACTAGCGGGGCCATCGGGGAGCTGTTTTTT; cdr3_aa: CASTSGTSGAIGELFF
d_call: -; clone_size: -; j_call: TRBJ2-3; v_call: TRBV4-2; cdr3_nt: TGTGCCAGCAGCCAAGAGGGGAGCACAGATACGCAGTATTTT; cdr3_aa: CASSQEGSTDTQYF
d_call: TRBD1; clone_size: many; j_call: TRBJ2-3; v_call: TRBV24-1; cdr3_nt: TGTGCCACCAGTGAGATGACAGGGCCCAGCACAGATACGCAGTATTTT; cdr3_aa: CATSEMTGPSTDTQYF
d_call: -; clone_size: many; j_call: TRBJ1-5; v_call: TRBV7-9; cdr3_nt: TGTGCCAGCAGGAGTGGGGGCAGCAATCAGCCCCAGCATTTT; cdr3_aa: CASRSGGSNQPQHF